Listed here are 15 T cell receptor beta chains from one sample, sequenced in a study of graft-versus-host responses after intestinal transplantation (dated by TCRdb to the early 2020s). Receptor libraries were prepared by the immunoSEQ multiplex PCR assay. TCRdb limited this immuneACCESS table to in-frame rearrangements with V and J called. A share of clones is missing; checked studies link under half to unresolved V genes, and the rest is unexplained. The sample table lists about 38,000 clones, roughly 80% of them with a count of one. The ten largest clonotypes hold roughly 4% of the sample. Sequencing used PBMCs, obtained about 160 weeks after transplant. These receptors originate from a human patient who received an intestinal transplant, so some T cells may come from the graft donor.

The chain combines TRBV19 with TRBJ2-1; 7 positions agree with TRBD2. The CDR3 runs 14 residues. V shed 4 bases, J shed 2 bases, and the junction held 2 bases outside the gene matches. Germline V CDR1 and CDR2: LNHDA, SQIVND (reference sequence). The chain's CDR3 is CASSRAGTYNEQFF. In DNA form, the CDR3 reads TGTGCCAGTAGTAGAGCGGGGACCTACAATGAGCAGTTCTTC.

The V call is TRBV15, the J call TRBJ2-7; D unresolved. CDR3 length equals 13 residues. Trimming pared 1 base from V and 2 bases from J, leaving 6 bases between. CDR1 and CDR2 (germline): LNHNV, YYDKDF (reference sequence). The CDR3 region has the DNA TGTGCCACCAGCAGAGGACCGGCCTACGAGCAGTACTTC. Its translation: CATSRGPAYEQYF.

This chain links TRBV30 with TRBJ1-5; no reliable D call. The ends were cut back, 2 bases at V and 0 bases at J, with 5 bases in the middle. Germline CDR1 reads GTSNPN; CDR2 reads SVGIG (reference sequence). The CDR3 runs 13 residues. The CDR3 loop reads CAWSLSSNQPQHF. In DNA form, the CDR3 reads TGTGCCTGGAGTTTGAGTAGCAATCAGCCCCAGCATTTT.

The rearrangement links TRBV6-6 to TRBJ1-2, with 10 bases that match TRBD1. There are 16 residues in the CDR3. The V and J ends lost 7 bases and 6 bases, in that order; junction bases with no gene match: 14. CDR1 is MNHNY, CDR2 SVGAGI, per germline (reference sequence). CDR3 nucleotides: TGTGCCAGCATCCTCCGGGGACAGGGGTTTGTCGATGGCTACACCTTC. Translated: CASILRGQGFVDGYTF.

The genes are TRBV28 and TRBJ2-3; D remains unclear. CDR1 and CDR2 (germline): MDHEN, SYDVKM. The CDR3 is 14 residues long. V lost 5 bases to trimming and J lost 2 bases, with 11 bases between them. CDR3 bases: TGTGCCAGCAGTGGTAGTCAGCCCACAGATACGCAGTATTTT. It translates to CASSGSQPTDTQYF. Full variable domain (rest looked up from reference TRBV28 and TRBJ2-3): DVKVTQSSRYLVKRTGEKVFLECVQDMDHENMFWYRQDPGLGLRLIYFSYDVKMKEKGDIPEGYSVSREKKERFSLILESASTNQTSMYLCASSGSQPTDTQYFGPGTRLTVL.

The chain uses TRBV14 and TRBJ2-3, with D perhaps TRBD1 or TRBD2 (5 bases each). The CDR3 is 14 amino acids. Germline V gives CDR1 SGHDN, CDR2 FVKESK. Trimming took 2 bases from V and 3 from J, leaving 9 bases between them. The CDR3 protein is CASSQRDGTDTQYF. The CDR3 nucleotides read TGTGCCAGCAGCCAAAGGGACGGGACAGATACGCAGTATTTT.

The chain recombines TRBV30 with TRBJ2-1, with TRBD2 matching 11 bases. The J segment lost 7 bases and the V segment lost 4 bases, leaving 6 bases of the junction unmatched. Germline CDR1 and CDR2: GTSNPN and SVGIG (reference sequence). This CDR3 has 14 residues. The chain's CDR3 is CAWTLLAGVNEQFF. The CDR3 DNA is TGTGCCTGGACCCTACTAGCGGGGGTAAATGAGCAGTTCTTC.

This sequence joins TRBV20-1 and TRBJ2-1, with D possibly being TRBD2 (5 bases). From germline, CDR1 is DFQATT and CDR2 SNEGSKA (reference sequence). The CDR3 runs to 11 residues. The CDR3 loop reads CSVAKPTEQFF. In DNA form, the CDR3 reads TGCAGCGTAGCGAAACCGACTGAGCAGTTCTTC.

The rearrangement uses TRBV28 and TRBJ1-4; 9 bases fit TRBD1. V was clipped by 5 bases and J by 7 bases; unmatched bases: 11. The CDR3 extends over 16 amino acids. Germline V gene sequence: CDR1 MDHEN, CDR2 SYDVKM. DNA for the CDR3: TGTGCCAGCAGTACCCCAGGGACAGGGATGGGTGAAAAACTGTTTTTT. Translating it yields CASSTPGTGMGEKLFF.

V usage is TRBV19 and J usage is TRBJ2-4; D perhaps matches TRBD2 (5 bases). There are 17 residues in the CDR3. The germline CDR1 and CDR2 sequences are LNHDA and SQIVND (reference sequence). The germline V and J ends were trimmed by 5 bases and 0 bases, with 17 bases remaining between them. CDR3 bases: TGTGCCAGTAGTGAGGGAACGCACGTTTCAGCCAAAAACATTCAGTACTTC. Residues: CASSEGTHVSAKNIQYF.

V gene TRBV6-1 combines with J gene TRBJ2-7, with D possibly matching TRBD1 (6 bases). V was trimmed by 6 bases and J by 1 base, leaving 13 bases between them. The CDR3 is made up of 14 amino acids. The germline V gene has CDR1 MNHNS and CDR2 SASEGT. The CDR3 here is CASRNRDTSYEQYF. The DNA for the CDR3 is TGTGCCAGCAGGAACCGGGACACATCCTACGAGCAGTACTTC.

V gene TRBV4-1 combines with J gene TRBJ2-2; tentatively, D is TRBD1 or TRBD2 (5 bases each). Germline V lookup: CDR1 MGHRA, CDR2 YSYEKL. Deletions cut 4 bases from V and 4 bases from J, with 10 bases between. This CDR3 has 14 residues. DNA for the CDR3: TGCGCCAGCAGCCCTTGGGACCTCACCGGGGAGCTGTTTTTT. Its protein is CASSPWDLTGELFF.

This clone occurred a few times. CDR3 bases: TGTGCCACCAGCAGCAAGGACAGGGTACAATCGAACACCGGGGAGCTGTTTTTT. It translates to CATSSKDRVQSNTGELFF. The gene calls are TRBV15 and TRBJ2-2, with 8 bases matching TRBD1. J was trimmed by 0 bases and V by 3 bases; bases with no gene match: 9. The germline V gene has CDR1 LNHNV and CDR2 YYDKDF (reference sequence). CDR3 length: 18 residues.

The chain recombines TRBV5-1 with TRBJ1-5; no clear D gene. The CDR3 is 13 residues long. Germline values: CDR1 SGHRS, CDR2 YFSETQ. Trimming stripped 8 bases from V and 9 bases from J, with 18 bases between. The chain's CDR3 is CARRYPDNRPQHF. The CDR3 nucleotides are TGCGCCAGACGCTACCCCGACAACCGGCCCCAGCATTTT.

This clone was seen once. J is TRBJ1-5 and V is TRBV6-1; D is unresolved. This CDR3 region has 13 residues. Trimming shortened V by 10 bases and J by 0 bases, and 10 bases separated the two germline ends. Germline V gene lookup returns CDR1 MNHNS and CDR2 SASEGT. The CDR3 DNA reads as TGTGCCACCGCGGGCTATAGCAATCAGCCCCAGCATTTT. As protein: CATAGYSNQPQHF.